This TCR beta chain was identified during a study of T cell responses to AZD1222 COVID-19 vaccine (dated by TCRdb to the early 2020s). Background on the whole study: A total of 233 trial participants underwent TCR sequencing, of whom some 210 received two doses of AZD1222 and about 25 received two doses of the MenACWY control vaccine. Trial participants were enrolled by age into subgroups of 18-55, 56-69 and 70-plus years, and around 150, 28 and 57 TCR-sequenced participants, respectively, were included in these subgroups. What the study reported, not specific to this receptor: After two AZD1222 doses, both the breadth and the depth of spike-specific TCRs were significantly higher than at day 0 and than in MenACWY recipients. Conclusions about previously exposed vaccinees were limited because only 5 or 6 AZD1222 recipients were SARS-CoV-2 seropositive at baseline. Vaccine-associated CD4 TCRs spanned the whole spike protein, with dominant responses in regions 160-218 and 743-854. The 56-69-year group was small, and its depth increase did not reach significance, likely because of low power. Participants were mostly white British and included more females than males, and it was suggested by the authors that clonal diversity may have been underestimated. Epitopes outside the regions mutated in the B.1.351 and B.1.1.7 variants were reportedly recognized by nearly half of the unique spike-specific TCRs. Because no day 14 peak-response samples were available, the repertoires could be characterized only after the peak T cell response.

The CDR3 regions of human TCRbeta chains were analyzed by immunosequencing. The authors' pipeline ran thus. TCRs in the repertoires were matched against a reference library of SARS-CoV-2-specific TCRs that had been generated with the MIRA antigen-specificity platform. Breadth was defined as the fraction of unique TCRs that were SARS-CoV-2-associated. Depth was defined as the fraction of total T cells that were SARS-CoV-2-associated. Each spike-specific TCR was assigned to its reactive spike region and to a CD4 or CD8 class using the MIRA data. Log10-transformed breadth and depth values were compared by one-way ANOVA with Sidak's multiple comparisons tests. TCRdb retrieved this table from immuneACCESS and kept in-frame rearrangements only. Not all clones are present; in checked studies, unresolved V genes account for under half, and no reason is known for the remainder. V, J and clone size are those of that table, while D and trimming were read from the DNA. This sample holds approximately 77,000 clones; roughly 90% were observed only once. The leading ten clones occupy roughly 4.3% of the sample.

A remark on this clone: Its antigen is still unknown. No base quality information exists; no much larger clone differs at one position.

Germline trimming amounts to 5 bases on V and 3 bases on J, with 2 as the count of junction bases outside the gene matches. Its CDR3 holds 14 amino acids, cysteine through phenylalanine. Only CDR3 DNA remains: 42 bases, in frame from the first base. Via the germline V gene, CDR1 is SQVTM and CDR2 ANQGSEA. The time point label of this sample denotes: about 28 days (+/-7) after the second vaccine dose. Because spike-specific TCR depth and breadth did not differ between the two schedules, AZD1222 recipients who got a second dose at roughly 4 weeks were pooled with those who got a second dose at roughly 12 weeks. Vaccinee samples came from UK trials COV001 and COV002, including a single-blind randomized controlled phase 2/3 trial of AZD1222 (ChAdOx1 nCoV-19) in healthy adults. For TCRbeta chain sequencing, PBMC samples from trial participants were taken at day 0 and at day 28 after the second dose.

The sequence derives from an adult who received the AZD1222 COVID-19 vaccine. The chain links TRBV29-1 with TRBJ2-2, and 11 bases in between align with TRBD2. Sequences were derived from peripheral blood, sampled 28 days after the second AZD1222 dose. The CDR3 has the sequence CSVKLAGDTGELFF. The nucleotides read TGCAGCGTTAAACTAGCGGGAGACACCGGGGAGCTGTTTTTT.